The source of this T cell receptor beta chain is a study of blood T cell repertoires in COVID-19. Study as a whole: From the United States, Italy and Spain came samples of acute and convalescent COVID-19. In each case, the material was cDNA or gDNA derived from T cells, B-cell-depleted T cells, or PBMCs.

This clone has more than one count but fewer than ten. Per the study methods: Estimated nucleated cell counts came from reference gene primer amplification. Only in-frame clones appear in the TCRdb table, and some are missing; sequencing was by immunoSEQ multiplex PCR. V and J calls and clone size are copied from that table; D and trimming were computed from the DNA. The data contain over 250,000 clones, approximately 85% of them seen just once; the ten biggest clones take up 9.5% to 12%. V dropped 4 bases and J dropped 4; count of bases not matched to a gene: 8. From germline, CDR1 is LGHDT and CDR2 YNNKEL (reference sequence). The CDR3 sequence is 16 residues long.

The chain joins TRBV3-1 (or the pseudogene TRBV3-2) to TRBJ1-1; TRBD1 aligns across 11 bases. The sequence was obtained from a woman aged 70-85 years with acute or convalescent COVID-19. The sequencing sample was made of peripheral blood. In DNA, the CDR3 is TGTGCCAGCAGCCGTACCGGGACAGGGGGTGGCACTGAAGCTTTCTTT. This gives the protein CASSRTGTGGGTEAFF.